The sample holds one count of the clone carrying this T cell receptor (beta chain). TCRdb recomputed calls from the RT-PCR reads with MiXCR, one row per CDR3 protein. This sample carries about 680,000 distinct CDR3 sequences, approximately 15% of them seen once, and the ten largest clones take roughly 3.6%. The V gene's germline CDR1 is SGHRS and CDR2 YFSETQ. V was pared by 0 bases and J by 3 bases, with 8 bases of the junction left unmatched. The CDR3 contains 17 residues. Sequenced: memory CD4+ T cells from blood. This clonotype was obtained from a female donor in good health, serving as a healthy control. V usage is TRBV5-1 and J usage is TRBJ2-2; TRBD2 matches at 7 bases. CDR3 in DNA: TGCGCCAGCAGCTTGGGGTCAGGCGGGGGATACACCGGGGAGCTGTTTTTT. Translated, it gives CASSLGSGGGYTGELFF.